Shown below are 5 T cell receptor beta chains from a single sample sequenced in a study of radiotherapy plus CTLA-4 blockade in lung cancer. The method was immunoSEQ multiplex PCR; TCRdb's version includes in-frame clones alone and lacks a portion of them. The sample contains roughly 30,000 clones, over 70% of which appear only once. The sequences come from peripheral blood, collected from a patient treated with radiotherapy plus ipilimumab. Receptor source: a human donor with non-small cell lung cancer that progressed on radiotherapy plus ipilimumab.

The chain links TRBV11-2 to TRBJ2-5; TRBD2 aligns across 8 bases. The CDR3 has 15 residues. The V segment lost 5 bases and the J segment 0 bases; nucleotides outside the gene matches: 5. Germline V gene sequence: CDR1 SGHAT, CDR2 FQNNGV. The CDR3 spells CASSLTAGDQETQYF. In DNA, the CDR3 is TGTGCCAGCAGCCTCACAGCGGGAGACCAAGAGACCCAGTACTTC.

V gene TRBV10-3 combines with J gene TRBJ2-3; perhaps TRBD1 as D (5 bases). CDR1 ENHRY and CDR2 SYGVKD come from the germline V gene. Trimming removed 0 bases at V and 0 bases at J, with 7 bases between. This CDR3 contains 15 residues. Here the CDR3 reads CAISESGDSTDTQYF. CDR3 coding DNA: TGTGCCATCAGTGAGTCAGGGGATAGCACAGATACGCAGTATTTT.

The CDR3 DNA is TGTGCCAGCAGCCAAGTTAGGAATTCACCCCTCCACTTT. Its protein is CASSQVRNSPLHF. The V gene is TRBV14, the J gene TRBJ1-6; no clear D gene. This CDR3 has 13 amino acids. The V end lost 1 base, the J end lost 7 bases, and 5 bases lay between the germline ends. Germline loops: CDR1 SGHDN, CDR2 FVKESK.

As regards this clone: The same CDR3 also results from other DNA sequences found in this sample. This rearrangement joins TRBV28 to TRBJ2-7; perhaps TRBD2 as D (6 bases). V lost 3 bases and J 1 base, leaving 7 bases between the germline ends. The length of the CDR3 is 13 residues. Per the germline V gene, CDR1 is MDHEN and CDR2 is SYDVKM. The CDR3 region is CASSLGGSYEQYF. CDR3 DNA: TGTGCCAGCAGTTTGGGGGGATCCTACGAGCAGTACTTC. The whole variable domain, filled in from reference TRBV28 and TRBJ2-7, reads DVKVTQSSRYLVKRTGEKVFLECVQDMDHENMFWYRQDPGLGLRLIYFSYDVKMKEKGDIPEGYSVSREKKERFSLILESASTNQTSMYLCASSLGGSYEQYFGPGTRLTVT.

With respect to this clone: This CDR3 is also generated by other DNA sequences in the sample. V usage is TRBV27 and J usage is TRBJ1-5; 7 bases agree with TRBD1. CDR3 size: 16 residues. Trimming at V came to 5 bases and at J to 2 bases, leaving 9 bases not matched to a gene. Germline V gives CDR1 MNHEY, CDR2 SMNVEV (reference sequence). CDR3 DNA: TGTGCCAGCAGTCCCCTGGGAGGGGGCGGCAATCAGCCCCAGCATTTT. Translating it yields CASSPLGGGGNQPQHF.